One T cell receptor (beta chain) is described in this entry. Its antigen is not identified. Profiled with immunoSEQ multiplex PCR; TCRdb holds only in-frame clones, not every one. This sample carries about 130,000 clones, around 87% of them seen once, and the ten largest clones take 1.3% to 1.5%. This entry belongs to a study of T cell responses to AZD1222 COVID-19 vaccine. Study-level background: Pooled in the analysis were second doses at about 4 or about 12 weeks.

Study results and caveats: Vaccine-associated CD4 TCRs spanned spike, dominant at 160-218 and 743-854. Rises in breadth and depth of Spike-specific TCRs came after two AZD1222 doses. White British donors predominated, females outnumbered males, and clonal diversity was possibly underestimated.

Germline CDR1 is MDHEN and CDR2 is SYDVKM. Deletions cut 3 bases from V and 4 bases from J, with 12 bases between. This CDR3 spans 15 amino acids. The rearrangement uses TRBV28 and TRBJ2-2, with D maybe TRBD2 (7 bases). The origin of this receptor is an adult in good health. The specimen was peripheral blood, collected on day 0 of AZD1222 vaccination. The CDR3 DNA is TGTGCCAGCAGTTTGGGGGGGCCTGTCACCGGGGAGCTGTTTTTT. This translates into CASSLGGPVTGELFF.